One and the same sample provided the 25 T cell receptor beta chains below, sequenced in a study of blood T cell repertoires in COVID-19. Sequencing was performed with immunoSEQ multiplex PCR; in TCRdb, only in-frame clones are kept and a portion is missing. The table lists around 99,000 clones, around 82% of them singletons, with roughly 4.3% in the top ten. Sequenced sample: peripheral blood. The receptors were sampled from a human donor in a cohort sampled during active COVID-19.

The rearrangement links TRBV6-5 to TRBJ1-2; 7 bases fit TRBD1. CDR1 is MNHEY, CDR2 SVGAGI, per germline. This CDR3 comprises 16 residues. With 2 bases clipped from V and 1 base from J, the junction kept 7 bases outside the gene matches. The CDR3 loop reads CASSYAQGGGNYGYTF. DNA of the CDR3: TGTGCCAGCAGTTACGCCCAGGGGGGCGGTAACTATGGCTACACCTTC.

This rearrangement joins TRBV14 to TRBJ2-3; weak D call: TRBD1 (6 bases). Deletions cut 3 bases from V and 2 bases from J, with 15 bases between. Germline CDR1 is SGHDN and CDR2 is FVKESK. The CDR3 loop spans 16 amino acids. In nucleotides, the CDR3 is TGTGCCAGCAGCCACTCCTACAGGGCGGACACAGATACGCAGTATTTT. It translates to CASSHSYRADTDTQYF.

The chain combines TRBV5-4 with TRBJ2-7, with 8 bases that match TRBD2. The V gene's germline CDR1 is SGHNT and CDR2 YYREEE (reference sequence). CDR3 length equals 16 residues. V trimming: 2 bases; J trimming: 1 base; junction bases outside the gene matches: 8. The CDR3 DNA sequence: TGTGCCAGCAGCTTTGGCGGGCTAGCGGGTTCCTACGAGCAGTACTTC. The encoded protein is CASSFGGLAGSYEQYF.

The J gene is TRBJ1-4, the V gene TRBV28; possible D gene TRBD1, 5 bases. Germline V gene data show CDR1 as MDHEN and CDR2 as SYDVKM. Trimming cost V 2 bases and J 8 bases, with 18 bases left between them. The CDR3 is 16 residues long. Here the CDR3 reads CASSLEGPGIGEKLFF. The CDR3, as DNA: TGTGCCAGCAGTTTAGAAGGGCCAGGGATAGGCGAAAAACTGTTTTTT.

CDR3 in DNA: TGCGCCAGCAGCCTCTCGTGGGTTCCTGGGGCCCACAATGAGCAGTTCTTC. Translated, it gives CASSLSWVPGAHNEQFF. The rearrangement links TRBV5-1 to TRBJ2-1, with TRBD1 as a possible D gene (5 bases). Trimming shortened V by 4 bases and J by 5 bases, and 22 bases separated the two germline ends. The CDR3 has 17 residues. The germline CDR1 and CDR2 sequences are SGHRS and YFSETQ.

The genes are TRBV28 and TRBJ2-1, with 8 bases lining up with TRBD1. Germline V lookup: CDR1 MDHEN, CDR2 SYDVKM. V was pared by 4 bases and J by 9 bases, with 5 bases of the junction left unmatched. The CDR3 runs to 13 residues. The CDR3 loop is CASSSGQGGEQFF. The DNA for the CDR3 is TGTGCCAGCAGTTCCGGACAGGGCGGTGAGCAGTTCTTC. Based on the CDR3 plus reference TRBV28 and TRBJ2-1, the full variable domain is DVKVTQSSRYLVKRTGEKVFLECVQDMDHENMFWYRQDPGLGLRLIYFSYDVKMKEKGDIPEGYSVSREKKERFSLILESASTNQTSMYLCASSSGQGGEQFFGPGTRLTVL.

This sequence joins TRBV4-3 and TRBJ2-3; 9 bases line up with TRBD2. V shed 1 base, J shed 1 base, and the junction held 3 bases outside the gene matches. CDR3 size: 16 residues. Germline CDR1 reads LGHNA; CDR2 reads YSLEER. The CDR3, as DNA: TGCGCCAGCAGCCAAGTAGTAGCGGGAGGCACAGATACGCAGTATTTT. Amino acid sequence: CASSQVVAGGTDTQYF.

The rearrangement uses TRBV27 and TRBJ2-3, with 9 bases identical to TRBD2. CDR1 and CDR2 (germline): MNHEY, SMNVEV (reference sequence). The V gene end was trimmed by 6 bases and the J gene end by 5 bases; junction bases not matched to a gene: 12. The CDR3 loop spans 16 amino acids. CDR3 in amino acids: CASSFSGAGGRDTQYF. The CDR3 DNA follows: TGTGCCAGCAGCTTCAGTGGGGCGGGAGGGAGAGATACGCAGTATTTT.

This chain joins TRBV9 and TRBJ2-3; D perhaps matches TRBD1 (6 bases). The ends were cut back, 3 bases at V and 4 bases at J, with 12 bases in the middle. CDR1 SGDLS and CDR2 YYNGEE come from the germline V gene. The CDR3 spans 14 residues. CDR3 residues: CASSGTVLPDTQYF. The CDR3 DNA reads as TGTGCCAGCAGCGGGACAGTTCTACCAGATACGCAGTATTTT.

The chain recombines TRBV21-1 with TRBJ2-7; the D call TRBD2 from the table was never checked on the DNA. TRBV21-1 constitutes a pseudogene. The CDR3 consists of 14 residues. The CDR3 DNA reads TGTGCCAGCAGCAAATCTGGAGGATACTACGAGCAGTACGTC. As protein: CASSKSGGYYEQYV.

J is TRBJ2-5 and V is TRBV9, with no clear D. V was pared by 3 bases and J by 2 bases, with 14 bases between. The CDR3 loop spans 15 amino acids. Germline lookup yields CDR1 SGDLS and CDR2 YYNGEE. The CDR3 DNA is TGTGCCAGCAGCGGGTCCGAGCGAGCACAAGAGACCCAGTACTTC. It translates to CASSGSERAQETQYF.

The rearrangement links TRBV4-1 to TRBJ2-1; no clear D gene. The CDR3 spans 15 residues. Germline V CDR1 and CDR2: MGHRA, YSYEKL. Trimming removed 4 bases at V and 8 bases at J, with 18 bases between. The CDR3 DNA reads as TGCGCCAGCAGCCGCCTCGCGGCTACTTCCGATGAGCAGTTCTTC. It encodes CASSRLAATSDEQFF.

J is TRBJ1-2 and V is TRBV7-9, with D possibly TRBD1 on 5 matching bases. Germline-derived CDR1 and CDR2 are SEHNR and FQNEAQ (reference sequence). V lost 1 base, J lost 2 bases, and 8 bases lay in between. This CDR3 region has 14 residues. The chain's CDR3 is CASSLGDWNYGYTF. As DNA, the CDR3 is TGTGCCAGCAGCTTAGGGGACTGGAACTATGGCTACACCTTC.

This chain joins TRBV6-2 or TRBV6-3 and TRBJ2-1; 9 bases match TRBD2. After removal of 2 bases from V and 9 bases from J, the junction contained 5 bases not matched to a gene. Per germline, CDR1 MNHEY and CDR2 SVGEGT. The CDR3 has 14 amino acids. The CDR3 protein is CASSYAGGSTEQFF. CDR3 nucleotides: TGTGCCAGCAGTTACGCGGGAGGGAGTACTGAGCAGTTCTTC.

The chain is built from TRBV2 and TRBJ2-5; possible D gene TRBD1, 6 bases. The V end was cut by 7 bases, the J end by 5 bases, with 14 bases between. The CDR3 sequence is 13 residues long. Germline V gene sequence: CDR1 SNHLY, CDR2 FYNNEI. The CDR3 region is CASKNRVGETQYF. CDR3 in DNA: TGTGCCAGCAAGAACAGGGTGGGCGAGACCCAGTACTTC.

This clone has just a few counts. The chain employs TRBV5-1 and TRBJ1-3; 12 nucleotides line up with TRBD1. The V segment lost 3 bases and the J segment 4 bases; nucleotides outside the gene matches: 2. Germline V gene sequence: CDR1 SGHRS, CDR2 YFSETQ. The CDR3 consists of 15 residues. This CDR3 is CASSSGTGGGNTIYF. The CDR3 nucleotides read TGCGCCAGCAGCTCCGGGACAGGGGGCGGAAACACCATATATTTT.

This chain uses TRBV27 with TRBJ2-7, with TRBD2 identical over 15 bases. This CDR3 region has 15 residues. V shed 2 bases and J 4 bases; nucleotides not matched to a gene: 0. The germline CDR1 and CDR2 sequences are MNHEY and SMNVEV (reference sequence). CDR3 sequence: CASSLGTSGRYEQYF. The DNA of the CDR3 is TGTGCCAGCAGTTTAGGGACTAGCGGGAGGTACGAGCAGTACTTC.

The chain uses TRBV9 and TRBJ2-7, with TRBD2 matching over 11 bases. This CDR3 is built from 13 residues. Trimming took 8 bases from V and 2 from J; bases not matched to a gene: 3. Germline V gene sequence: CDR1 SGDLS, CDR2 YYNGEE. The CDR3 sequence: CARRGLAAYEQYV. The CDR3 DNA reads TGTGCCAGGAGGGGACTAGCGGCCTACGAGCAGTACGTC.

This sequence joins TRBV14 and TRBJ2-3, with 8 bases aligning to TRBD2. With 1 base clipped from V and 4 bases from J, the junction kept 13 bases outside the gene matches. The CDR3 sequence is 18 residues long. Germline V CDR1 and CDR2: SGHDN, FVKESK. The DNA of the CDR3 is TGTGCCAGCAGCCAAGGCCCCGAGTGGGTAGCGGGACCAGATACGCAGTATTTT. It specifies CASSQGPEWVAGPDTQYF.

The genes are TRBV7-9 and TRBJ2-2; TRBD1 matches 9 bases. The CDR3 sequence is 16 residues long. J was trimmed by 0 bases and V by 10 bases; bases with no gene match: 9. Germline CDR1 and CDR2: SEHNR and FQNEAQ (reference sequence). The CDR3 sequence is CAIPGGQGTNTGELFF. The CDR3 coding sequence is TGTGCCATCCCCGGCGGACAGGGGACGAACACCGGGGAGCTGTTTTTT.

The rearrangement joins TRBV5-6 to TRBJ2-5, with D unclear. CDR3 length: 14 residues. Germline V gives CDR1 SGHDT, CDR2 YYEEEE. Trimming removed 2 bases at V and 2 bases at J, with 10 bases between. CDR3 residues: CASSFVARQETQYF. The CDR3 DNA follows: TGTGCCAGCAGCTTTGTTGCCAGACAAGAGACCCAGTACTTC.

This clone came up a few times. The rearrangement uses TRBV30 and TRBJ2-7; 8 nucleotides line up with TRBD1. Per the germline V gene, CDR1 is GTSNPN and CDR2 is SVGIG (reference sequence). V was clipped by 1 base and J by 6 bases; unmatched bases: 2. The CDR3 is 12 amino acids. The CDR3 here is CAWSGQGLEQYV. CDR3 sequence (DNA): TGTGCCTGGAGTGGACAGGGGCTCGAGCAGTACGTC.

This clone has only one observation. The J gene is TRBJ2-1, the V gene TRBV2; 13 nucleotides agree with TRBD2. This CDR3 comprises 18 residues. Germline assignment: CDR1 SNHLY and CDR2 FYNNEI. After removal of 6 bases from V and 0 bases from J, the junction contained 8 bases not matched to a gene. CDR3 nucleotide sequence: TGTGCCAGCAGCAGGACTAGCGGGAGCCTCAGCTCCTACAATGAGCAGTTCTTC. Amino acid sequence: CASSRTSGSLSSYNEQFF.

V is TRBV6-2 or TRBV6-3 and J is TRBJ1-5, with D possibly matching TRBD1 (5 bases). Per germline, CDR1 MNHEY and CDR2 SVGEGT. CDR3 size: 13 residues. Trimming pared 5 bases from V and 3 bases from J, leaving 8 bases between. The CDR3 DNA is TGTGCCAGCAGTCGACAGATCAATCAGCCCCAGCATTTT. Encoded protein: CASSRQINQPQHF.

This clone appeared once. The rearrangement joins TRBV10-3 to TRBJ2-1; 10 nucleotides line up with TRBD2. Germline CDR1 is ENHRY and CDR2 is SYGVKD. Unmatched junction bases numbered 12, after V lost 2 bases and J lost 8 bases. CDR3 length equals 17 residues. The DNA for the CDR3 is TGTGCCATCAGTGAGGGGCCAGCGGGAGGGCCTGGGTATGAGCAGTTCTTC. Its translation: CAISEGPAGGPGYEQFF.